This T cell receptor (beta chain) stems from a study of response to subunit inactivated influenza vaccine. Worth noting for this clonotype: Its antigen is not known.

Germline V lookup: CDR1 SGDLS, CDR2 YYNGEE. The V end lost 0 bases, the J end lost 4 bases, and 14 bases lay between the germline ends. CDR3 length: 15 amino acids. Whole-study results and caveats: T cells newly recruited by each seasonal influenza vaccination are few, the authors suggested.

MiXCR, run by TCRdb on the RT-PCR reads, gives a single entry per CDR3 protein. The data hold roughly 710,000 distinct CDR3 sequences, with about 15% observed a single time. This receptor was obtained from a man aged 50 or older who received an inactivated influenza vaccine. The gene calls are TRBV9 and TRBJ2-7; D gene uncertain. Sequenced here: PBMCs from blood, sampled 14 days before vaccination. The CDR3 sequence: CASSVGDGFRYEQYF. CDR3 in DNA: TGTGCCAGCAGCGTAGGCGACGGATTCCGGTACGAGCAGTACTTC.